This T cell receptor (beta chain) was observed in a study of blood T cell repertoires in COVID-19. TCRdb keeps only in-frame clones here, not all; method: immunoSEQ multiplex PCR. The repertoire holds 150,000 to 200,000 clones, with roughly 77% as singletons. On this clone itself: The same CDR3 also results from other DNA sequences found in this sample.

CDR3 length: 14 amino acids. Germline V CDR1 and CDR2: SGHRS, YFSETQ. Trimming removed 3 bases from V and 5 bases from J; junction bases left unmatched: 5. The specimen sequenced was peripheral blood. This clonotype was obtained from a woman older than 75 with COVID-19, enrolled during active disease. The genes are TRBV5-1 and TRBJ2-7; 10 nucleotides align to TRBD1. CDR3 sequence (DNA): TGCGCCAGCAGCTCGGGACAGGGGAGCGACGAGCAGTACTTC. It yields the protein CASSSGQGSDEQYF.